The sample holds many counts of the clone carrying this T cell receptor (beta chain). TCRdb reprocessed the RT-PCR reads via MiXCR and lists one record per CDR3 protein. The repertoire includes hundreds of thousands of distinct CDR3 sequences, over 12% of them detected once, and 3.6% sits in the top ten. This CDR3 has 18 amino acids. V dropped 0 bases and J dropped 1 base, with 16 bases sitting between them. Germline V CDR1 and CDR2: LGHNA, YSLEER. The chain recombines TRBV4-3 with TRBJ2-1; either TRBD1 or TRBD2 may fit D (6 bases each). This clonotype was sampled from a female donor in good health, serving as a healthy control. The sequenced sample consisted of memory CD4+ T cells from blood. This CDR3 is CASSQEGGRAVSYNEQFF. The CDR3 DNA reads TGCGCCAGCAGCCAAGAGGGGGGCAGGGCCGTATCCTACAATGAGCAGTTCTTC.